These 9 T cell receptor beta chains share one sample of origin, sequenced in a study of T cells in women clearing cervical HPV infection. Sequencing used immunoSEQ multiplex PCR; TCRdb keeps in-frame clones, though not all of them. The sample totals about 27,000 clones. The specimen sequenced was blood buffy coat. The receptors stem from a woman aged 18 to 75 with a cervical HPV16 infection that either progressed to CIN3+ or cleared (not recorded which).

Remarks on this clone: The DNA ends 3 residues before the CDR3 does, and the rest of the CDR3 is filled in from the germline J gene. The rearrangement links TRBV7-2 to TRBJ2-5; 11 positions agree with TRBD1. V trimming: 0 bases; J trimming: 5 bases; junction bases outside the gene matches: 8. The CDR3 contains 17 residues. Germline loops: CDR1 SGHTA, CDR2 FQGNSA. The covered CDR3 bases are TGTGCCAGCAGCTTAGCCCAACGGACAGGGGGCGGGGAGACC. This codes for CASSLAQRTGGGET. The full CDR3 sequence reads CASSLAQRTGGGETQYF.

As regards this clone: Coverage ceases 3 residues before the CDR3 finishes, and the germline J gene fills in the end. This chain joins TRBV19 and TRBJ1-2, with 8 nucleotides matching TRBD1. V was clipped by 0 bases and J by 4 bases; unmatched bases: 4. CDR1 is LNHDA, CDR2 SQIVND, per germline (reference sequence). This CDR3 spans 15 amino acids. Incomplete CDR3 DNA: TGTGCCAGTAGTATAGAACAGGGGGGACCCTATGGC. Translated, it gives CASSIEQGGPYG. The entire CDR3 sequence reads CASSIEQGGPYGYTF.

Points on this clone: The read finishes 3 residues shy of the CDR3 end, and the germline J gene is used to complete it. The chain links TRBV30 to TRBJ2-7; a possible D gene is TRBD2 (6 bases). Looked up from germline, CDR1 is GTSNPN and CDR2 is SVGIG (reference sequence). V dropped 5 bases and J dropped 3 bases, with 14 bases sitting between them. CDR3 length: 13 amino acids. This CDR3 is CAWGGRGNYEQYF. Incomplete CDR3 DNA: TGTGCCTGGGGCGGGCGGGGCAACTACGAG.

The CDR3 DNA, read in part, is TGCGCCAGCAGCTTGGTTACTAGCCTTTCGTACAATGAG. Translating gives CASSLVTSLSYNE. The full CDR3 reads CASSLVTSLSYNEQFF. The chain joins TRBV5-1 to TRBJ2-1, with D possibly being TRBD2 (6 bases). The read terminates 3 residues ahead of where the CDR3 ends, so the germline J gene completes it. Germline values: CDR1 SGHRS, CDR2 YFSETQ. The CDR3 has 16 residues. V was cut by 0 bases and J by 4 bases, with 14 bases left in between.

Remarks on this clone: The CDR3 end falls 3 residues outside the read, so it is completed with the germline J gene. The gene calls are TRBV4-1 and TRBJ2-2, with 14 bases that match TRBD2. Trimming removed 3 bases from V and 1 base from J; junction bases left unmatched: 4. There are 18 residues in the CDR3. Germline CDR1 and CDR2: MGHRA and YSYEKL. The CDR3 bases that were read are TGCGCCAGCAGCCAGTCCGGGACTAGCGGGAGGAACACCGGGGAG. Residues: CASSQSGTSGRNTGE. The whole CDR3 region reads CASSQSGTSGRNTGELFF.

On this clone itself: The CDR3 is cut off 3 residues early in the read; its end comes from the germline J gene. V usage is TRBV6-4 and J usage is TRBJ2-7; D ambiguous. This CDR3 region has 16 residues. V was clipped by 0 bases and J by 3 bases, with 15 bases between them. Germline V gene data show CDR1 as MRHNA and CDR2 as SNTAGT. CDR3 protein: CASSDSNRVNSYEQYF. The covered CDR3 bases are TGTGCCAGCAGTGACTCGAATAGGGTGAATAGCTACGAG.

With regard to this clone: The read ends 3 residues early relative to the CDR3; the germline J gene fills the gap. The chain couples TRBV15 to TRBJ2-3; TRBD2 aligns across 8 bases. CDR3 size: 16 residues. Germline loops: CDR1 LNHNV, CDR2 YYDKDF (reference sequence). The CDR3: CATSRPPGGFGGSQYF. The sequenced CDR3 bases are TGTGCCACCAGCAGGCCCCCGGGAGGGTTCGGGGGGTCG.

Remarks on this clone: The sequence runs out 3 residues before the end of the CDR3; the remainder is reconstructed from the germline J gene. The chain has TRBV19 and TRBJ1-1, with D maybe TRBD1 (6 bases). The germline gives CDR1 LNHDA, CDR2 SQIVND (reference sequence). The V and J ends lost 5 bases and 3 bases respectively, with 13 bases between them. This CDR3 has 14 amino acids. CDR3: CASSAQGGYTEAFF. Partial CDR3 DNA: TGTGCCAGTAGTGCACAGGGTGGTTACACTGAA.

The CDR3 bases that were read are TGTGCCAGCAGCCCCCCAACCCCAGGGGCAGATACC. It encodes CASSPPTPGADT. The whole CDR3 protein is CASSPPTPGADTYTF. The chain combines TRBV7-9 with TRBJ1-2; D possibly corresponds to TRBD1 (6 bases). The observed sequence ends 3 residues before the CDR3 terminus, with the missing tail filled in from the germline J gene. Looked up from germline, CDR1 is SEHNR and CDR2 is FQNEAQ (reference sequence). This CDR3 contains 15 residues.